This T cell receptor (beta chain) was recovered during a study of control samples from healthy donors and cancer patients. The assay was immunoSEQ multiplex PCR, and TCRdb's table has in-frame clones only and misses some. The profile covers approximately 150,000 clones, with about 90% appearing a single time and 1.7% taken by the ten largest. Germline V lookup: CDR1 ENHRY, CDR2 SYGVKD. Trimming left V 0 bases short and J 3 bases short, with 7 bases between. There are 14 residues in the CDR3. J is TRBJ2-3 and V is TRBV10-3; D is unclear. Source material: blood. This clonotype was sampled from a man younger than 35 in good health. The CDR3 here is CAISESLETDTQYF. CDR3 bases: TGTGCCATCAGTGAGTCTTTAGAAACAGATACGCAGTATTTT.